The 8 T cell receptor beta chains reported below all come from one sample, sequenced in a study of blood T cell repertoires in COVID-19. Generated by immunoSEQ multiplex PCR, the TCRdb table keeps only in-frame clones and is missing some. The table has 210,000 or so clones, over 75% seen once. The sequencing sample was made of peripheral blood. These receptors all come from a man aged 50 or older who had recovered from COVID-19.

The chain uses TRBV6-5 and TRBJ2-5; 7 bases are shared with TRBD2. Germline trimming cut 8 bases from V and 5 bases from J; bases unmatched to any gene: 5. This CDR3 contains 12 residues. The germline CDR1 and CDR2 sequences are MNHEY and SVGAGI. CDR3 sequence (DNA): TGTGCCAGCGGCGATAGCGGGGAGACCCAGTACTTC. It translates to CASGDSGETQYF.

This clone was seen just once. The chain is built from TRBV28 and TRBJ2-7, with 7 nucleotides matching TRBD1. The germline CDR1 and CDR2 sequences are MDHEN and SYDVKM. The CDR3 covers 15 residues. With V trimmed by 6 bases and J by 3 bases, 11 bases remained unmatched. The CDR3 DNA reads TGTGCCAGCAGCCCCCCGGGACAGCAAGACTACGAGCAGTACTTC. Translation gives CASSPPGQQDYEQYF.

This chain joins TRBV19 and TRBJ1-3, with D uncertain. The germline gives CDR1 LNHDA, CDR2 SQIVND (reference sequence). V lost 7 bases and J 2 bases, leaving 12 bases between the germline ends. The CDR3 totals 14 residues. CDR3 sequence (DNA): TGTGCCAGTAAGACCTCCGGGGCTGGAAACACCATATATTTT. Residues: CASKTSGAGNTIYF.

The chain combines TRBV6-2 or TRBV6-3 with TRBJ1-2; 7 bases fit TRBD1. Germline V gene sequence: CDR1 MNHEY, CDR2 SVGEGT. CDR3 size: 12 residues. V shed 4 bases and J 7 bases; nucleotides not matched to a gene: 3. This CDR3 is CASSSAGGGYTF. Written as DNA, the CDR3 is TGTGCCAGCAGTTCAGCAGGGGGTGGCTACACCTTC.

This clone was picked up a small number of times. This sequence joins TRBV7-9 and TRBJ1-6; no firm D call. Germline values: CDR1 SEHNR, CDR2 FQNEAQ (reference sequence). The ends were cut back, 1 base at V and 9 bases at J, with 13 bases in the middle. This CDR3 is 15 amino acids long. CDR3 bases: TGTGCCAGCAGCTTAGTTGGGGTTGCGGGTTCACCCCTCCACTTT. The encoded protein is CASSLVGVAGSPLHF.

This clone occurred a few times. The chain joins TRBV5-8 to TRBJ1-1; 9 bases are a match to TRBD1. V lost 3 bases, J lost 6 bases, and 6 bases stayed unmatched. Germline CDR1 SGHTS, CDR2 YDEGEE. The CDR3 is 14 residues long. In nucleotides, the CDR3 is TGTGCCAGCAGCTCCGGACAGGGGTTTTCTGAAGCTTTCTTT. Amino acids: CASSSGQGFSEAFF.

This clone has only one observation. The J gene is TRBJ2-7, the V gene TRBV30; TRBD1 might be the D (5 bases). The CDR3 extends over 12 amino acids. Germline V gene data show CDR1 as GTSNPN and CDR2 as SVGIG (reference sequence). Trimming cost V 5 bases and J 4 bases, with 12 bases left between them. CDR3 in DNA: TGTGCCTGGCGGGCAGGGTCGTACGAGCAGTACTTC. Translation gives CAWRAGSYEQYF.

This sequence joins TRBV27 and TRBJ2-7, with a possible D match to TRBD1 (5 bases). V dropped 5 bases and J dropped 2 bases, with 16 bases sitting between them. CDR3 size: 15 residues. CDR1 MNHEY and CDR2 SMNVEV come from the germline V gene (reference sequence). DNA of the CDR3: TGTGCCAGCAGTCTCAGGGTATTAGCCGCCTACGAGCAGTACTTC. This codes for CASSLRVLAAYEQYF.